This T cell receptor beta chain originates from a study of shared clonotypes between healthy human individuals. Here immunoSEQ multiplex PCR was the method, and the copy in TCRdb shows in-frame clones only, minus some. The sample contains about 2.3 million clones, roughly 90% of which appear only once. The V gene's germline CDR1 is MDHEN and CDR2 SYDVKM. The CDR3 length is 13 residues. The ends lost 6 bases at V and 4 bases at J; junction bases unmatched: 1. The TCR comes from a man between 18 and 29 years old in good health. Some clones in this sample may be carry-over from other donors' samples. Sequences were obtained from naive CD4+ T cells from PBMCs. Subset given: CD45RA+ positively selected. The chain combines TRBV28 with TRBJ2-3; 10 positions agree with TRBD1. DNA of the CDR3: TGTGCCAGCAGGACAGGGGGCTCAGATACGCAGTATTTT. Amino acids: CASRTGGSDTQYF.